Sequencing of this T cell receptor beta chain was carried out in a study of blood T cell repertoires in COVID-19. On the study more broadly: Italy, Spain and the United States were the sources of the convalescent and acute COVID-19 samples. The cDNA or gDNA used as material had been derived from T cells, B-cell-depleted T cells, or PBMCs.

The germline CDR1 and CDR2 sequences are MGHRA and YSYEKL. Trimming pared 1 base from V and 3 bases from J, leaving 13 bases between. The CDR3 runs to 15 residues. In the source study's methods: Using reference gene primer amplification, nucleated cell counts were estimated. Here immunoSEQ multiplex PCR was the method, and the copy in TCRdb shows in-frame clones only, minus some. The V and J calls and clone size come from that table; D and trimming were worked out from the DNA. The sample lists about 260,000 clones; around nine tenths were seen once. V and J are TRBV4-1 and TRBJ2-7, with a tentative D call TRBD1 (5 bases). The clonotype was recovered from a man aged 35 to 55 with active or convalescent COVID-19. Sequencing was performed on peripheral blood. CDR3 loop: CASSQAVGRDYEQYF. CDR3 DNA sequence: TGCGCCAGCAGCCAAGCGGTGGGGCGAGACTACGAGCAGTACTTC.